This T cell receptor beta chain derives from a study of CD8 T cells in ankylosing spondylitis. Study conclusions and caveats: For ankylosing spondylitis blood, a TCR beta motif of several highly homologous variants appeared characteristic.

The CDR3 loop spans 14 amino acids. Trimming removed 1 base from V and 5 bases from J; junction bases left unmatched: 3. Per germline, CDR1 KGHSH and CDR2 LQKENI. A word on this clonotype: Its antigen is unidentified.

Using quantitative 5'-RACE with molecular barcodes, the authors made TCR beta libraries. TCRdb independently ran MiXCR on the 5' RACE reads; one entry per CDR3 protein. The sample has fewer than 350,000 distinct CDR3 sequences; roughly 11% are singletons. This TCR came from a female donor with ankylosing spondylitis or in good health (not recorded which). This chain uses TRBV18 with TRBJ2-5, with 8 bases lining up with TRBD2. The sample consisted of blood, either unsorted or a sorted T cell fraction (not recorded which). The CDR3 DNA is TGTGCCAGCTCACCACGTACGGGAGGGGAGACCCAGTACTTC. Translation: CASSPRTGGETQYF.